This T cell receptor (beta chain) is drawn from a study of T cell repertoires in cytomegalovirus infection. Study-level background: Public TCR beta signatures marked donors with CMV infection and the matching HLA.

This CDR3 has 15 amino acids. Germline V lookup: CDR1 SGHRS, CDR2 YFSETQ. Trimming took 3 bases from V and 4 from J; bases not matched to a gene: 7. This clonotype was counted between two and nine times. MiXCR was run by TCRdb on the reads, yielding one entry per CDR3 protein. The sample holds 680,000 or so distinct CDR3 sequences; about 40% are singletons and the top ten take around 2.8%. The source is a human donor in good health (CMV status not recorded). Some clones in this sample may be carry-over from other donors' samples. The chain employs TRBV5-1 and TRBJ1-1, with TRBD1 matching over 9 bases. The material sequenced was PBMCs. The CDR3 loop is CASSSRQTGGTEAFF. The CDR3 bases are TGCGCCAGCAGCTCGCGCCAGACAGGGGGCACTGAAGCTTTCTTT.